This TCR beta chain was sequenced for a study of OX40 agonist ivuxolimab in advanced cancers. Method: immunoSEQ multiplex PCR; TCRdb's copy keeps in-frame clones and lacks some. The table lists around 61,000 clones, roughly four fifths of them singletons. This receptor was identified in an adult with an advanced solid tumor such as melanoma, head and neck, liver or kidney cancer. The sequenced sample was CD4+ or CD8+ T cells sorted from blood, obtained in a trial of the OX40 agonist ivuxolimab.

The CDR3 loop reads CASSPAGGGGPYNEQFF. For the CDR3, the DNA is TGTGCCAGCAGCCCCGCTGGCGGGGGGGGGCCGTACAATGAGCAGTTCTTC. The gene calls are TRBV7-2 and TRBJ2-1; 9 bases agree with TRBD2. Losses at the gene ends were 5 bases for V and 4 bases for J; bases not matched to a gene: 12. In germline, CDR1 is SGHTA, CDR2 FQGNSA. This CDR3 is 17 amino acids long.